Below are 13 T cell receptor beta chains sequenced from a single sample in a study of blood T cells in healthy people across ages. Sample-barcoded 5' priming and a J-beta primer mix drove a second PCR of about 7 to 12 cycles. TCRdb re-called the 5' RACE reads with MiXCR, one entry per CDR3 protein. The data hold over a million distinct CDR3 sequences, with roughly 45% observed a single time. The specimen was blood. The receptors were gathered from an older woman in good health.

This clonotype was counted only a few times. V and J are TRBV6-2 or TRBV6-3 and TRBJ2-5; TRBD2 aligns across 7 bases. The CDR3 length is 17 residues. Germline trimming cut 2 bases from V and 1 base from J; bases unmatched to any gene: 10. Per the germline V gene, CDR1 is MNHEY and CDR2 is SVGEGT. CDR3 in DNA: TGTGCCAGCAGTTACGGCCCTGGGAGGGCCACCCAAGAGACCCAGTACTTC. It yields the protein CASSYGPGRATQETQYF.

Only a few counts were recorded for this clonotype. This chain joins TRBV20-1 and TRBJ2-7; TRBD2 matches 10 bases. This CDR3 region has 14 residues. With V trimmed by 5 bases and J by 4 bases, 8 bases remained unmatched. CDR1 is DFQATT and CDR2 is SNEGSKA in the germline V gene (reference sequence). CDR3 bases: TGCAGTGCTGCCCCGAGCGGGAGGGAGTACGAGCAGTACTTC. Protein sequence: CSAAPSGREYEQYF.

This rearrangement joins TRBV11-3 to TRBJ2-1, with 7 bases lining up with TRBD1. In germline, CDR1 is SGHNT, CDR2 YENEEA. The CDR3 covers 18 residues. Unmatched junction bases numbered 19, after V lost 5 bases and J lost 6 bases. The CDR3 coding sequence is TGTGCCAGCAGCCACAGCCCCTTTAGGGGGCCTTATGGCAATGAGCAGTTCTTC. Protein: CASSHSPFRGPYGNEQFF. Combining the CDR3 with reference TRBV11-3 and TRBJ2-1 gives the whole variable domain EAGVVQSPRYKIIEKKQPVAFWCNPISGHNTLYWYLQNLGQGPELLIRYENEEAVDDSQLPKDRFSAERLKGVDSTLKIQPAELGDSAVYLCASSHSPFRGPYGNEQFFGPGTRLTVL.

This clonotype was observed a single time. The chain joins TRBV5-1 to TRBJ2-5; TRBD2 aligns across 12 bases. CDR1 and CDR2 from the germline V gene are SGHRS and YFSETQ. The CDR3 length is 15 residues. Unmatched junction bases numbered 9, after V lost 7 bases and J lost 5 bases. This CDR3 is CASCTGLAGRETQYF. CDR3 in DNA: TGCGCCAGCTGCACCGGACTAGCGGGAAGGGAGACCCAGTACTTC.

For the CDR3, the DNA is TGTGCCAGCAGTTTATCGTCAGGGTACGAGCAGTACTTC. Protein sequence: CASSLSSGYEQYF. This rearrangement joins TRBV12-3 or TRBV12-4 to TRBJ2-7, with D possibly TRBD1 on 5 matching bases. V was shortened by 2 bases and J by 4 bases, with 9 bases between the two germline ends. The CDR3 extends over 13 amino acids.

The chain uses TRBV9 and TRBJ2-1; 7 bases are shared with TRBD2. The CDR3 has 17 residues. The junction had 6 bases not matched to a gene; V was cut back by 0 bases and J by 0 bases. CDR1 is SGDLS and CDR2 is YYNGEE in the germline V gene. For the CDR3, the DNA is TGTGCCAGCAGCGTAGGGGGACTAACGAGCTCCTACAATGAGCAGTTCTTC. Translating it yields CASSVGGLTSSYNEQFF.

The rearrangement uses TRBV7-2 and TRBJ2-4; 13 positions match TRBD2. J was trimmed by 0 bases and V by 5 bases; bases with no gene match: 10. This CDR3 comprises 19 residues. The V gene's germline CDR1 is SGHTA and CDR2 FQGNSA. The CDR3 protein is CASSPGTSGNKLAKNIQYF. The DNA of the CDR3 is TGTGCCAGCAGCCCCGGGACTAGCGGGAACAAATTAGCCAAAAACATTCAGTACTTC.

This clonotype was detected a few times. V and J are TRBV24-1 and TRBJ2-1; 7 bases are shared with TRBD2. CDR1 and CDR2 from the germline V gene are KGHDR and SFDVKD. Trimming at V came to 5 bases and at J to 4 bases, leaving 4 bases not matched to a gene. The CDR3 has 14 amino acids. CDR3 in amino acids: CATSASGQYNEQFF. CDR3 in DNA: TGTGCCACCAGTGCTAGCGGCCAGTACAATGAGCAGTTCTTC.

The chain employs TRBV13 and TRBJ2-6; TRBD1 aligns across 8 bases. Per the germline V gene, CDR1 is PRHDT and CDR2 is FYEKMQ (reference sequence). The V gene end was trimmed by 7 bases and the J gene end by 1 base; junction bases not matched to a gene: 3. This CDR3 is 15 amino acids long. The CDR3 here is CASTQGASGANVLTF. Here the CDR3 DNA reads TGTGCCAGCACCCAGGGGGCATCTGGGGCCAACGTCCTGACTTTC.

This clonotype was seen many times. The CDR3 here is CATSDSGPGTYNEQFF. DNA for the CDR3: TGTGCCACCAGTGATTCGGGACCCGGAACCTACAATGAGCAGTTCTTC. The chain links TRBV24-1 to TRBJ2-1, with D possibly called TRBD1 or TRBD2 (5 bases each). The germline V gene has CDR1 KGHDR and CDR2 SFDVKD. V was cut by 2 bases and J by 2 bases, with 12 bases left in between. The CDR3 is made up of 16 amino acids.

This clonotype appeared once. The chain combines TRBV20-1 with TRBJ1-2; TRBD1 agrees at 7 bases. Looked up from germline, CDR1 is DFQATT and CDR2 is SNEGSKA (reference sequence). Unmatched junction bases numbered 6, after V lost 0 bases and J lost 8 bases. This CDR3 comprises 13 residues. Written as DNA, the CDR3 is TGCAGTGCTAGAGATCTATTACAGGGGGGCTACACCTTC. Encoded protein: CSARDLLQGGYTF.

The chain links TRBV5-1 to TRBJ2-5; 7 positions match TRBD2. The J call could be wrong; TRBJ2-7 is a better fit for the DNA end. The CDR3 is made up of 14 amino acids. Per germline, CDR1 SGHRS and CDR2 YFSETQ. CDR3 sequence reads: CASSLYGRVYEQYF. CDR3 nucleotide sequence: TGCGCCAGCAGCTTGTATGGGAGGGTCTACGAGCAGTACTTC.

About this clonotype: A read error is possible here, since a much larger clone lies one base away. V and J are TRBV11-2 and TRBJ2-7, with TRBD1 matching over 8 bases. There are 16 residues in the CDR3. Germline CDR1 and CDR2: SGHAT and FQNNGV. V trimming: 5 bases; J trimming: 2 bases; junction bases outside the gene matches: 11. CDR3: CASSTGGQGTPYEQYF. As DNA, the CDR3 is TGTGCCAGCAGCACAGGGGGGCAGGGGACCCCCTACGAGCAGTACTTC.